One sample yielded the 5 T cell receptor beta chains listed below, sequenced in a study of regulatory T cells in long-lasting Graves disease. TCR beta libraries were built with iRepertoire HTBI primers and Arm-PCR of CDR3 regions. TCRdb recomputed calls from the multiplex PCR reads with MiXCR, one row per CDR3 protein. This table holds over 500,000 distinct CDR3 sequences, about 16% found once. Time point meaning: newly diagnosed GD, antithyroid drugs for less than 3 months. With RNA extracted from PBMCs as input, the TCR library was made. This sample also belongs to another study, concerning T cells in Graves' hyperthyroidism and ophthalmopathy.

The material was peripheral blood mononuclear cells (PBMCs), obtained at new diagnosis, from a patient treated with antithyroid drugs. The receptors come from a man between 18 and 29 years old with Graves disease.

This clonotype occurred many times. The chain joins TRBV12-3 or TRBV12-4 to TRBJ2-2; D is unclear. The CDR3 runs 14 residues. Trimming removed 7 bases at V and 2 bases at J, with 11 bases between. CDR3 sequence reads: CASKDLINTGELFF. The CDR3 bases are TGTGCCAGCAAGGATCTAATAAACACCGGGGAGCTGTTTTTT.

In its sample, this clonotype was seen many times. The chain recombines TRBV12-3 or TRBV12-4 with TRBJ2-3; 7 bases map to TRBD2. The CDR3 totals 15 residues. The trim removed 3 bases at V and 2 bases at J, leaving 5 bases unmatched. CDR3 coding DNA: TGTGCCAGCAGTTTGGGGGAGGGGATCACAGATACGCAGTATTTT. This translates into CASSLGEGITDTQYF.

Here the CDR3 reads CASSEWGQTDEAFF. The CDR3 DNA follows: TGTGCCAGCAGTGAATGGGGACAAACTGATGAAGCTTTCTTT. The V call is TRBV25-1, the J call TRBJ1-1, with a weak D call TRBD1 (6 bases). The length of the CDR3 is 14 residues. V was trimmed by 1 base and J by 7 bases, leaving 13 bases between them. Per germline, CDR1 MGHDK and CDR2 SYGVNS.

In this sample, this clonotype turned up a few times. This sequence joins TRBV6-1 and TRBJ1-6; weak D call: TRBD1 (6 bases). V dropped 4 bases and J dropped 5 bases, with 12 bases sitting between them. The CDR3 runs to 15 residues. Germline assignment: CDR1 MNHNS and CDR2 SASEGT. The CDR3 here is CASSASRGNNSPLHF. DNA for the CDR3: TGTGCCAGCAGTGCGTCGAGGGGGAATAATTCACCCCTCCACTTT.

The rearrangement joins TRBV5-1 to TRBJ2-5; 13 nucleotides agree with TRBD2. This CDR3 is built from 16 residues. Per germline, CDR1 SGHRS and CDR2 YFSETQ. V gave up 4 bases and J gave up 1 base; unmatched junction bases: 4. For the CDR3, the DNA is TGCGCCAGCAGCCCTACTAGCGGGGGGGGCCAAGAGACCCAGTACTTC. As protein: CASSPTSGGGQETQYF.